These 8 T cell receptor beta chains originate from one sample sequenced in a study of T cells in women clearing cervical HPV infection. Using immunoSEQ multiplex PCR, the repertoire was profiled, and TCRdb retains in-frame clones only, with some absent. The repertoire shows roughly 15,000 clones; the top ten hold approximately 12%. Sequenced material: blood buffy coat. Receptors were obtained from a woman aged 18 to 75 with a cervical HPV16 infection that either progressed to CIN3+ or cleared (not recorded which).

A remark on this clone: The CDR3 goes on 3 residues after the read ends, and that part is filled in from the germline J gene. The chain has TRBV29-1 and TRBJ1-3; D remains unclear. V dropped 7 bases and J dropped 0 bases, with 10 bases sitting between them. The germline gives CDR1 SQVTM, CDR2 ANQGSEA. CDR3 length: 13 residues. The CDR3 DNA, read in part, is TGCAGCGCACTTCCCGCCTCTGGAAACACC. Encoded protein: CSALPASGNT. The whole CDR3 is CSALPASGNTIYF.

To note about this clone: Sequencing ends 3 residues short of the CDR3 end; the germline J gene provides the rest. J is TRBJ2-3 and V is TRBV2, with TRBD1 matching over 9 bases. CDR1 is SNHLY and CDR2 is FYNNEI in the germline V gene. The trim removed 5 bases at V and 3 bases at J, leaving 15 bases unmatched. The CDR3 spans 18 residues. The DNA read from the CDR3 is TGTGCCAGCAGTCGACAACAGGGGGCGATTGACCGTACAGATACG. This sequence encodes CASSRQQGAIDRTDT. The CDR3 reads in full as CASSRQQGAIDRTDTQYF.

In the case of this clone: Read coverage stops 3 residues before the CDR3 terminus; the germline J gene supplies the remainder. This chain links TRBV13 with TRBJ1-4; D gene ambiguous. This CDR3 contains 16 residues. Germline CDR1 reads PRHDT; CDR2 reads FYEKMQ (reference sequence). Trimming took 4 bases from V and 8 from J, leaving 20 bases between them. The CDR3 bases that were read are TGTGCCAGCAGCTCGGGAGGGCCTAAACCGGGGGAAAAA. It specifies CASSSGGPKPGEK. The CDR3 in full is CASSSGGPKPGEKLFF.

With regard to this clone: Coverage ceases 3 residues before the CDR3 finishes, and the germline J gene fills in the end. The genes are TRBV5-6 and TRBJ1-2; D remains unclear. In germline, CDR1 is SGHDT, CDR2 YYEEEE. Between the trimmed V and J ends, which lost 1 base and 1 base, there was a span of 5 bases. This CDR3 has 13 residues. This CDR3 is CASSLPLNYGYTF. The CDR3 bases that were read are TGTGCCAGCAGCTTGCCCCTTAACTATGGC.

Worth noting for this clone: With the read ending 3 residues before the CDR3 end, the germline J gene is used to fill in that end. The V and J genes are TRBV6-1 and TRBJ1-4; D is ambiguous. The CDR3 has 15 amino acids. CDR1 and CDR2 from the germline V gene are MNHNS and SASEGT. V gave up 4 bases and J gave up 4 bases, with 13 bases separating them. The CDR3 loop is CASSGQRTFNEKLFF. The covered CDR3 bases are TGTGCCAGCAGTGGTCAGCGAACATTTAATGAAAAA.

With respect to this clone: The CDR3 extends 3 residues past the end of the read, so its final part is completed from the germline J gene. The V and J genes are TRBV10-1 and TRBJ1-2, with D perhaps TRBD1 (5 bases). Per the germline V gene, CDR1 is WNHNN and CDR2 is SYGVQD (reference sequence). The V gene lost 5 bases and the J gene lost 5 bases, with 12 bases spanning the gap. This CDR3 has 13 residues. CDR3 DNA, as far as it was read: TGCGCCAGCAGTAAACAGGTTTCTTATGGC. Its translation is CASSKQVSYG. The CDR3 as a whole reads CASSKQVSYGYTF.

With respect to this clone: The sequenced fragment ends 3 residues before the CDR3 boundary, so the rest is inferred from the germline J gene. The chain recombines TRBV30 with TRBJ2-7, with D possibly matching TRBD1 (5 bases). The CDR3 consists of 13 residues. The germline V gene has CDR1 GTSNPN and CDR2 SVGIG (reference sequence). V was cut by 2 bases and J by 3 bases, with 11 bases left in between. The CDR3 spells CAWSIKQVYEQYF. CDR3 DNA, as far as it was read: TGTGCCTGGAGTATCAAACAGGTCTACGAG.

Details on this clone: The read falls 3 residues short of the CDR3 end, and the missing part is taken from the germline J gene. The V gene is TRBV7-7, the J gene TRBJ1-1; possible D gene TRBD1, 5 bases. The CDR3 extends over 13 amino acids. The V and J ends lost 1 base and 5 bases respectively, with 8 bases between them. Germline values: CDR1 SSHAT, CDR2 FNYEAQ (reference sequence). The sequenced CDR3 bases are TGTGCCAGCAGCTTAGTCGCAGGGACTGAA. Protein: CASSLVAGTE. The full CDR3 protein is CASSLVAGTEAFF.